These T cell receptor beta chains were read from a single sample in a study of CD8 T cells in Susac syndrome. One entry per CDR3 protein, called by TCRdb with MiXCR from the immunoSEQ multiplex PCR reads. The table shows a few hundred thousand distinct CDR3 sequences, with over 75% occurring only once. Input material: CD8+ T cells from PBMCs. All receptors derive from a human donor with multiple sclerosis. CDR3s include the opening cysteine and the closing phenylalanine or tryptophan. D genes are given only for firm matches. Clone size is given for some rows only: seen once, a few or many times, or a class if the clone is expanded.

TRBJ2-7,TRBV20-1,-,-,CSARDRLAHREQYF,TGCAGTGCTAGAGATAGGCTAGCGCATCGCGAGCAGTACTTC
TRBJ2-3,TRBV6-1,-,-,CASSPRSSTDTQYF,TGTGCCAGCAGTCCCCGTAGTAGCACAGATACGCAGTATTTT
TRBJ2-3,TRBV14,-,once,CASSHFYDTQYF,TGTGCCAGCAGCCACTTTTACGATACGCAGTATTTT
TRBJ2-7,TRBV9,-,-,CASSVPRLFVTRVPF,TGTGCCAGCAGCGTCCCGAGGCTATTCGTCACGAGGGTACCCTTC
TRBJ2-3,TRBV6-2/TRBV6-3,-,-,CASSYGASVITDTQYF,TGTGCCAGCAGTTACGGGGCTAGCGTAATCACAGATACGCAGTATTTT
TRBJ2-7,TRBV7-9,-,-,CASSPSRYEQYF,TGTGCCAGCAGCCCCTCTCGATACGAGCAGTACTTC
TRBJ2-6,TRBV29-1,-,-,CSVFSDVSKYSGANVLTF,TGCAGCGTATTTTCGGACGTCTCTAAATACTCTGGGGCCAACGTCCTGACTTTC
TRBJ1-5,TRBV20-1,-,-,CSARATEEGYSNQPQHF,TGCAGTGCTAGAGCGACCGAGGAGGGGTATAGCAATCAGCCCCAGCATTTT
TRBJ2-5,TRBV4-3,TRBD1,-,CASSQVDRGSVETQYF,TGCGCCAGCAGCCAAGTGGACAGGGGGAGTGTAGAGACCCAGTACTTC
TRBJ2-2,TRBV7-8,-,few,CASSSGLNTGELFF,TGTGCCAGCAGCTCCGGCCTGAACACCGGGGAGCTGTTTTTT
TRBJ2-1,TRBV20-1,-,-,CSAGEYNEQFF,TGCAGTGCTGGCGAATACAATGAGCAGTTCTTC
TRBJ2-7,TRBV28,-,-,CASSLRPGDHEQYF,TGTGCCAGCAGTTTAAGGCCAGGGGACCACGAGCAGTACTTC
TRBJ2-1,TRBV4-1,-,once,CASSQTHYNEQFF,TGCGCCAGCAGCCAAACCCATTACAATGAGCAGTTCTTC
TRBJ2-1,TRBV28,TRBD2,once,CASSFRTSGGYEQFF,TGTGCCAGCAGTTTCCGGACTAGCGGGGGGTATGAGCAGTTCTTC
TRBJ2-7,TRBV7-3,-,once,CASSFPPYEQYF,TGTGCCAGCAGCTTTCCTCCTTACGAGCAGTACTTC
TRBJ2-7,TRBV27,-,-,CASLSRRRYGELTYEQYF,TGTGCCAGCTTAAGTCGTCGTAGATACGGGGAACTAACCTACGAGCAGTACTTC
TRBJ2-1,TRBV11-2,-,-,CASSLGGSGSYNEQFF,TGTGCCAGCAGCTTAGGGGGGAGCGGGTCCTACAATGAGCAGTTCTTC
TRBJ2-7,TRBV9,-,-,CASSVGRDSLYEQYF,TGTGCCAGCAGCGTAGGCAGGGATTCCCTCTACGAGCAGTACTTC
TRBJ2-2,TRBV7-3,-,few,CASSPGPTGELFF,TGTGCCAGCAGTCCAGGTCCAACCGGGGAGCTGTTTTTT
TRBJ2-3,TRBV21-1,-,once,CASSPSGRGTDTQYF,TGTGCCAGCAGTCCTAGCGGGAGAGGCACAGATACGCAGTATTTT
TRBJ2-3,TRBV15,TRBD2,-,CATSRLAGGLDTDTQYF,TGTGCCACCAGCAGACTAGCGGGGGGGCTCGACACAGATACGCAGTATTTT
TRBJ2-2,TRBV5-4,TRBD1,-,CASSFPGQLTTGELFF,TGTGCCAGCAGCTTTCCGGGACAGCTAACCACCGGGGAGCTGTTTTTT
TRBJ2-5,TRBV6-2/TRBV6-3,-,-,CASSYSPETQYF,TGTGCCAGCAGTTACTCCCCGGAGACCCAGTACTTC
TRBJ2-2,TRBV4-1,-,-,CASSQVYPLGDTGELFF,TGCGCCAGCAGCCAAGTCTATCCCCTTGGGGACACCGGGGAGCTGTTTTTT
TRBJ2-1,TRBV27,TRBD2,-,CASSPSGGRANNEQFF,TGTGCCAGCAGTCCTTCGGGCGGGAGGGCCAACAATGAGCAGTTCTTC
TRBJ2-7,TRBV6-2/TRBV6-3,-,once,CASRATEQYF,TGTGCCAGCCGAGCGACCGAGCAGTACTTC
TRBJ2-1,TRBV19,TRBD2,-,CASSPGLAGGPSSYNEQFF,TGTGCCAGTAGTCCGGGACTAGCGGGGGGGCCCTCCTCCTACAATGAGCAGTTCTTC
TRBJ2-7,TRBV7-2,-,-,CASSFQSEQYF,TGTGCCAGCAGCTTCCAGTCCGAGCAGTACTTC
TRBJ2-3,TRBV28,-,-,CASSWGAPAGTDTQYF,TGTGCCAGCAGCTGGGGGGCCCCGGCCGGCACAGATACGCAGTATTTT
TRBJ1-1,TRBV4-2,TRBD1,-,CASSQFPGQGNWYTEAFF,TGTGCCAGCAGCCAGTTTCCGGGACAGGGTAATTGGTACACTGAAGCTTTCTTT
TRBJ1-5,TRBV28,TRBD1,-,CASSHRGFNQPQHF,TGTGCCAGCAGTCACAGGGGGTTTAATCAGCCCCAGCATTTT
TRBJ1-4,TRBV7-9,-,-,CASSAPIASNEKLFF,TGTGCCAGCAGCGCCCCCATCGCATCTAATGAAAAACTGTTTTTT
TRBJ2-5,TRBV5-4,TRBD1,-,CASSPSGTGLALETQYF,TGTGCCAGCAGCCCCTCCGGGACAGGACTGGCGTTAGAGACCCAGTACTTC
TRBJ1-1,TRBV7-2,-,-,CASSALDSGAEAFF,TGTGCCAGCAGCGCGCTGGATAGCGGGGCTGAAGCTTTCTTT
TRBJ2-5,TRBV6-2/TRBV6-3,-,-,CASSYPVRGLQETQYF,TGTGCCAGCAGTTACCCGGTGCGGGGCCTACAAGAGACCCAGTACTTC
TRBJ1-6,TRBV4-3,-,once,CASSQGRDGGSPLHF,TGCGCCAGCAGCCAAGGAAGGGACGGGGGTTCACCCCTCCACTTT
TRBJ2-2,TRBV6-4,-,-,CASSDDEVPGELFF,TGTGCCAGCAGTGACGACGAGGTCCCCGGGGAGCTGTTTTTT
TRBJ2-4,TRBV20-1,-,-,CSARDGPAENIQYF,TGCAGTGCTAGAGATGGGCCGGCCGAAAACATTCAGTACTTC
TRBJ2-7,TRBV6-2/TRBV6-3,-,-,CASRLQDYEQYF,TGTGCCAGCAGGCTACAGGATTACGAGCAGTACTTC
TRBJ2-7,TRBV4-1,TRBD2,-,CASSIVWRETYEQYF,TGCGCCAGCAGCATCGTCTGGCGGGAGACCTACGAGCAGTACTTC
TRBJ2-5,TRBV20-1,-,-,CSARDPEGLTGETQYF,TGCAGTGCTAGAGATCCTGAGGGGCTGACGGGGGAGACCCAGTACTTC
TRBJ2-1,TRBV9,-,-,CASSPPQGSYNEQFF,TGTGCCAGCAGCCCCCCCCAGGGGTCCTACAATGAGCAGTTCTTC
TRBJ2-7,TRBV10-3,-,-,CAISPSMGLSTYEQYF,TGTGCCATCAGCCCAAGCATGGGACTTTCCACCTACGAGCAGTACTTC
TRBJ1-2,TRBV20-1,TRBD1,once,CSARPLDRGLVYGYTF,TGCAGTGCTCGACCCCTGGACAGGGGCCTGGTCTATGGCTACACCTTC
TRBJ2-5,TRBV27,-,-,CASSPPGLGETQYF,TGTGCCAGCAGTCCCCCCGGGCTCGGAGAGACCCAGTACTTC
TRBJ1-4,TRBV7-2,TRBD1,-,CASSRVRDRSEKLFF,TGTGCCAGCAGTAGAGTCCGGGACAGAAGTGAAAAACTGTTTTTT
TRBJ2-7,TRBV7-9,-,-,CASSFTGAGYEQYF,TGTGCCAGCAGCTTTACGGGAGCGGGTTACGAGCAGTACTTC
TRBJ2-1,TRBV9,TRBD2,-,CASSASSGSQYNEQFF,TGTGCCAGCAGCGCATCTAGCGGGAGCCAGTACAATGAGCAGTTCTTC
TRBJ2-1,TRBV2,-,-,CASSDPFGSSYNEQFF,TGTGCCAGCAGTGACCCTTTTGGGAGCTCCTACAATGAGCAGTTCTTC
TRBJ2-1,TRBV5-6,TRBD2,-,CASNPFPTSGGYNEQFF,TGTGCCAGCAATCCCTTCCCCACTAGCGGGGGTTACAATGAGCAGTTCTTC
TRBJ2-7,TRBV29-1,-,-,CSAAGDSYEQYF,TGCAGCGCCGCAGGGGACTCCTACGAGCAGTACTTC
TRBJ2-7,TRBV27,TRBD2,-,CASSTPSGRVDEQYF,TGTGCCAGCAGTACACCTAGCGGGAGGGTTGACGAGCAGTACTTC
TRBJ2-7,TRBV19,-,-,CASSMGYEQYF,TGTGCCAGTAGTATGGGGTACGAGCAGTACTTC
TRBJ2-1,TRBV7-3,TRBD1,-,CASSSTGANPTEQFF,TGTGCCAGCAGCTCTACAGGGGCGAATCCCACTGAGCAGTTCTTC
TRBJ2-2,TRBV27,-,few,CASSGLTGELFF,TGTGCCAGCAGTGGCTTAACCGGGGAGCTGTTTTTT